There are a few counts of the clone carrying this TCR beta chain. Its antigen remains unknown. Clones were sequenced by immunoSEQ multiplex PCR, and TCRdb holds only the in-frame ones, with some missing. The sample contains roughly 11,000 clones, about 80% of which appear only once. These data belong to a study of PD-1 blockade in classical Hodgkin lymphoma. For the study at large: The nivolumab dose that patients received was 3 mg/kg, given intravenously every 2 weeks. General observations from the study: The origin of the repertoire differences remains undefined, with disease activity or prior therapy as possible causes.

Unmatched junction bases numbered 4, after V lost 4 bases and J lost 0 bases. The CDR3 is made up of 16 amino acids. Germline-derived CDR1 and CDR2 are SGDLS and YYNGEE. The patients all showed relapse after autologous stem cell transplantation, while their brentuximab vedotin exposure varied. Best responses included complete response and partial response; otherwise, the best response was progressive disease. The sample consisted of peripheral blood mononuclear cells (PBMCs), taken at baseline. The J gene is TRBJ2-2, the V gene TRBV9, with 9 nucleotides matching TRBD1. This TCR was sampled from a human donor with classical Hodgkin lymphoma. CDR3: CASSSRTGANTGELFF. The DNA of the CDR3 is TGTGCCAGCAGCTCTCGGACAGGGGCGAACACCGGGGAGCTGTTTTTT.